Listed here is a single T cell receptor beta chain. The entry originates in a study of T cell repertoires and Cas9 in healthy adults. Study details: CD4 and CD8 compartments: SpCas9-reactive T cells profiled for potency, cytotoxicity, lineage.

Only in-frame clones appear in the TCRdb table, and some are missing; sequencing was by immunoSEQ multiplex PCR. The profile shows about 20,000 clones, roughly 89% of them singletons. Trimming shortened V by 1 base and J by 5 bases, and 11 bases separated the two germline ends. Per germline, CDR1 LGHNA and CDR2 YNFKEQ. CDR3 size: 14 residues. V gene TRBV4-2 combines with J gene TRBJ2-5; D tentatively reads TRBD1 or TRBD2 (5 bases each). The receptor comes from a human donor in good health. Sequencing input: CD4+ effector T cells (CD127+, CD25-, CD137-, CD154-) from PBMCs; culture status not recorded. The CDR3 DNA sequence: TGTGCCAGCAGCCAAGGGGGGACCGGGGAGACCCAGTACTTC. Its translation is CASSQGGTGETQYF.